This is a list of T cell receptor beta chains from one sample in a study of shared clonotypes between healthy human individuals. Sequenced by immunoSEQ multiplex PCR; TCRdb stores in-frame clones only, minus some. The data contain some 2.3 million clones, more than 80% of them singletons. Sequenced input: naive CD4+ T cells from PBMCs. The receptors come from a man aged 18 to 30 in good health. Some clones in this sample may be carry-over from other donors' samples. Both conserved end residues are part of each CDR3. The order of the fields is clone size, D gene, V gene, J gene, CDR3 protein, CDR3 DNA. A D gene is named only where the DNA matches it firmly. Rows give clone size only sometimes, using once, few, many, or a class for an expanded clone.

-	-	TRBV6-1	TRBJ1-4	CAGGRRGEKLFF	TGTGCTGGGGGTCGGAGGGGTGAAAAACTGTTTTTT
-	TRBD2	TRBV7-6	TRBJ2-5	CASSLVGSSGTSGRASETQYF	TGTGCCAGCAGCTTAGTGGGCAGCTCCGGGACTAGCGGGAGGGCCTCAGAGACCCAGTACTTC
once	-	TRBV5-1	TRBJ2-1	CASSLGLAPPSEQFF	TGCGCCAGCAGCTTGGGGCTAGCGCCCCCCTCGGAGCAGTTCTTC
-	-	TRBV6-1	TRBJ1-3	CASSESGGLGNTIYF	TGTGCCAGCAGTGAAAGTGGGGGGCTCGGAAACACCATATATTTT
few	TRBD1	TRBV29-1	TRBJ1-1	CSVTHGQVEAFF	TGCAGCGTCACTCACGGACAGGTAGAAGCTTTCTTT
few	TRBD1	TRBV2	TRBJ1-5	CASSPNRGDQPQHF	TGTGCCAGCAGCCCCAACAGGGGGGATCAGCCCCAGCATTTT
-	-	TRBV20-1	TRBJ2-7	CSASRVSEQYF	TGCAGTGCTAGTCGGGTCTCCGAGCAGTACTTC
-	-	TRBV5-1	TRBJ2-5	CASSKTVEETQYF	TGCGCCAGCAGCAAGACAGTAGAAGAGACCCAGTACTTC
few	-	TRBV18	TRBJ2-1	CASSPGKYNEQFF	TGTGCCAGCTCACCTGGGAAATACAATGAGCAGTTCTTC
-	TRBD2	TRBV28	TRBJ2-7	CASRPGLAGGEQYF	TGTGCCAGCAGGCCGGGACTAGCGGGGGGCGAGCAGTACTTC
-	TRBD1	TRBV5-4	TRBJ2-5	CASSPGTGGKETQYF	TGTGCCAGCAGCCCCGGGACAGGGGGGAAAGAGACCCAGTACTTC
-	-	TRBV6-1	TRBJ1-2	CASSEASGYYGYTF	TGTGCCAGCAGTGAAGCATCAGGGTACTATGGCTACACCTTC
-	TRBD2	TRBV5-6	TRBJ2-7	CASSRGTSGTYEQYF	TGTGCCAGCAGCCGAGGGACTAGCGGAACCTACGAGCAGTACTTC
-	TRBD1	TRBV5-1	TRBJ1-1	CASSLEAGGTSTEAFF	TGCGCCAGCAGCTTGGAGGCAGGGGGCACGAGTACTGAAGCTTTCTTT
-	-	TRBV18	TRBJ2-3	CASSPPFGDTQYF	TGTGCCAGCTCACCACCGTTCGGAGATACGCAGTATTTT
-	-	TRBV7-2	TRBJ2-4	CASSPGTLAKNIQYF	TGTGCCAGCAGTCCAGGGACTCTAGCCAAAAACATTCAGTACTTC
-	-	TRBV7-2	TRBJ2-7	CASSLGTPHEQYF	TGTGCCAGCAGCCTCGGGACTCCACACGAGCAGTACTTC
-	TRBD2	TRBV18	TRBJ2-1	CASSPNAGLEGEQFF	TGTGCCAGCTCACCTAACGCAGGACTAGAGGGTGAGCAGTTCTTC
-	-	TRBV25-1	TRBJ2-7	CATRGSPAREQYF	TGTGCCACCCGAGGGAGCCCGGCGAGAGAGCAGTACTTC
-	-	TRBV11-2	TRBJ1-1	CASSPMGRPRGTEAFF	TGTGCCAGCAGCCCAATGGGAAGGCCCCGGGGGACTGAAGCTTTCTTT
once	TRBD1	TRBV5-1	TRBJ2-5	CASRTGTGDGQETQYF	TGCGCCAGCAGGACCGGGACAGGGGATGGGCAAGAGACCCAGTACTTC
-	TRBD1	TRBV7-9	TRBJ1-1	CASSLGGQGFF	TGTGCCAGCAGCTTAGGGGGACAGGGTTTCTTT
-	-	TRBV5-4	TRBJ2-5	CASSFPYRAEETQYF	TGTGCCAGCAGCTTTCCCTATAGGGCAGAAGAGACCCAGTACTTC
-	-	TRBV15	TRBJ1-2	CATSRGGSYGYTF	TGTGCCACCAGCAGGGGGGGTTCCTATGGCTACACCTTC
-	-	TRBV28	TRBJ2-7	CASSSMIYEQYF	TGTGCCAGCAGTTCTATGATCTACGAGCAGTACTTC
-	TRBD2	TRBV5-1	TRBJ2-1	CASSGELAGVNEQFF	TGCGCCAGCAGCGGAGAACTAGCGGGAGTGAATGAGCAGTTCTTC
-	-	TRBV28	TRBJ1-4	CASSPQGLGDEKLFF	TGTGCCAGCAGTCCACAGGGTTTAGGGGATGAAAAACTGTTTTTT
-	-	TRBV28	TRBJ2-7	CASCPRVLGSYEQYF	TGTGCCAGCTGTCCTCGGGTTCTGGGGTCCTACGAGCAGTACTTC
-	-	TRBV7-2	TRBJ1-3	CASSLVSGNTIYF	TGTGCCAGCAGCTTAGTTTCTGGAAACACCATATATTTT
-	TRBD2	TRBV5-1	TRBJ2-7	CASSLPSGVSGEQYF	TGCGCCAGCAGCTTGCCTAGCGGGGTCTCAGGTGAGCAGTACTTC
-	TRBD1	TRBV9	TRBJ2-7	CASSEGQGIPYEQYF	TGTGCCAGCAGCGAGGGACAGGGAATACCCTACGAGCAGTACTTC
-	-	TRBV28	TRBJ1-1	CASSRGYGEAFF	TGTGCCAGCAGCCGAGGTTACGGTGAAGCTTTCTTT
-	-	TRBV19	TRBJ1-2	CASSLGGTYGYTF	TGTGCCAGTAGTCTAGGCGGCACCTATGGCTACACCTTC
-	TRBD1	TRBV5-1	TRBJ1-3	CASSTGQGTGNTIYF	TGCGCCAGCAGCACCGGACAGGGGACAGGAAACACCATATATTTT
-	TRBD2	TRBV28	TRBJ2-1	CASSLPGLVEFF	TGTGCCAGCAGTTTGCCGGGACTAGTTGAATTCTTC
-	-	TRBV7-2	TRBJ2-5	CASSLIATQETQYF	TGTGCCAGCAGCTTAATAGCGACCCAAGAGACCCAGTACTTC
-	TRBD1	TRBV4-1	TRBJ1-2	CASSPGGQGYGYTF	TGCGCCAGCAGCCCAGGGGGACAGGGATATGGCTACACCTTC
-	-	TRBV5-8	TRBJ2-6	CAIPARRSSGANVLTF	TGTGCCATCCCGGCCCGGCGGAGCTCTGGGGCCAACGTCCTGACTTTC
-	-	TRBV29-1	TRBJ2-1	CSLRSYNEQFF	TGCAGCCTCCGCTCCTACAATGAGCAGTTCTTC
once	TRBD1	TRBV6-1	TRBJ2-7	CASSERQGGSSEQYF	TGTGCCAGCAGTGAAAGACAGGGGGGTTCATCCGAGCAGTACTTC
-	-	TRBV11-2	TRBJ2-7	CASSLWKEPYEQYF	TGTGCCAGCAGCTTATGGAAGGAGCCCTACGAGCAGTACTTC
-	-	TRBV7-9	TRBJ2-7	CASSLRLGTLNEQYF	TGTGCCAGCAGCTTACGATTGGGGACACTTAACGAGCAGTACTTC
-	-	TRBV6-6	TRBJ2-2	CASSSQGGLGELFF	TGTGCCAGCAGTTCCCAGGGGGGTCTCGGGGAGCTGTTTTTT
few	-	TRBV5-4	TRBJ2-1	CASNVGSVVAYNEQFF	TGTGCCAGCAACGTGGGGAGTGTTGTGGCTTACAATGAGCAGTTCTTC
-	-	TRBV28	TRBJ2-1	CASSVLGNEQFF	TGTGCCAGCAGTGTCCTCGGCAATGAGCAGTTCTTC
-	-	TRBV11-2	TRBJ1-1	CASSSRTATFF	TGTGCCAGCAGCTCTAGGACAGCGACTTTCTTT
once	-	TRBV7-2	TRBJ1-3	CASGSDSGNTIYF	TGTGCCAGCGGGTCCGACTCTGGAAACACCATATATTTT
once	TRBD1	TRBV6-6	TRBJ1-1	CASSFTQTGGTVAFF	TGTGCCAGCAGTTTCACCCAGACAGGGGGTACTGTCGCTTTCTTT
-	-	TRBV11-2	TRBJ2-7	CASSLAVGVNEQYF	TGTGCCAGCAGCTTAGCAGTGGGAGTCAACGAGCAGTACTTC
-	-	TRBV6-1	TRBJ1-1	CASSEVRNTEAFF	TGTGCCAGCAGTGAAGTGAGGAACACTGAAGCTTTCTTT
-	-	TRBV7-9	TRBJ1-2	CASSPNTGYGYTF	TGTGCCAGCAGCCCCAACACAGGGTATGGCTACACCTTC
-	TRBD2	TRBV5-4	TRBJ2-1	CASSSDLAGSSYNEQFF	TGTGCCAGCAGCTCCGACCTAGCGGGGAGCTCCTACAATGAGCAGTTCTTC
-	-	TRBV5-1	TRBJ2-3	CASSLNGGLADTQYF	TGCGCCAGCAGCTTGAATGGGGGGCTGGCAGATACGCAGTATTTT
-	-	TRBV2	TRBJ2-7	CASQGRRYEQYF	TGTGCCAGTCAAGGCAGGAGGTACGAGCAGTACTTC
-	TRBD1	TRBV10-3	TRBJ2-7	CAISEGTGGMYEQYF	TGTGCCATCAGTGAAGGGACAGGGGGCATGTACGAGCAGTACTTC
-	-	TRBV5-4	TRBJ2-1	CASSRDSSSYNEQFF	TGTGCCAGCAGCCGGGACTCGAGCTCCTACAATGAGCAGTTCTTC